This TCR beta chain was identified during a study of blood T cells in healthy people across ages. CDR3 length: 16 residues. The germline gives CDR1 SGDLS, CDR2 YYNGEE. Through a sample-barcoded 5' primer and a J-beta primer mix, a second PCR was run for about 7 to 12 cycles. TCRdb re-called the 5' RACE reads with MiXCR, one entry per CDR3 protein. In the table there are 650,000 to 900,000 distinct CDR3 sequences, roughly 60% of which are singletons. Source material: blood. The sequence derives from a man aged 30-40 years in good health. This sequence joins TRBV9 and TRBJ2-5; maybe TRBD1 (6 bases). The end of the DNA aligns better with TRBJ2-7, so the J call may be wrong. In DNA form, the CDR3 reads TGTGCCAGCAGCGTCAACCCTCGGGACACCACCTACGAGCAGTACTTC. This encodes CASSVNPRDTTYEQYF.